This T cell receptor beta chain was observed in a study of OX40 agonist ivuxolimab in advanced cancers. About the study: Each dose-escalation patient presented with hepatocellular carcinoma, melanoma, renal cell or head and neck cancer.

V was shortened by 4 bases and J by 9 bases, with 7 bases between the two germline ends. The CDR3 has 10 residues. Germline CDR1 DFQATT, CDR2 SNEGSKA (reference sequence). Using immunoSEQ multiplex PCR, the repertoire was profiled, and TCRdb retains in-frame clones only, with some absent. The table includes about 96,000 clones, roughly 91% detected once. This clone was seen once. Sampling times: baseline, cycle 4 day 1, cycle 7 day 1. The sequence was obtained from an adult with an advanced solid tumor such as melanoma, head and neck, liver or kidney cancer. This sample comprised CD4+ or CD8+ T cells sorted from blood, obtained in a trial of the OX40 agonist ivuxolimab. The chain links TRBV20-1 to TRBJ2-1, with D hard to call. CDR3 region: CSAIDFEQFF. DNA of the CDR3: TGCAGTGCTATAGACTTTGAGCAGTTCTTC.